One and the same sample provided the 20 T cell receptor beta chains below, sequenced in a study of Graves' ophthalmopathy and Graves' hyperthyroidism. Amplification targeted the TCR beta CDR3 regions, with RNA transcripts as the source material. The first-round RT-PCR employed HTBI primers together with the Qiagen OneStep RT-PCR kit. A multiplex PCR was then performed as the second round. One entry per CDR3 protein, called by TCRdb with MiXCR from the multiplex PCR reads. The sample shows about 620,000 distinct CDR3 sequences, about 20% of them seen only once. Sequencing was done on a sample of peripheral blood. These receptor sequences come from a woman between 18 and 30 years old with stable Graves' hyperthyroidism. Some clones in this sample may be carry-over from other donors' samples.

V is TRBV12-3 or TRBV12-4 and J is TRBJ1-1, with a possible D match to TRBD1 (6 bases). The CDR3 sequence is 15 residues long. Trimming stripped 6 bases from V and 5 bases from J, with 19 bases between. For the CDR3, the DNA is TGTGCCAGCAGACACAGGGCCCCAAGGAGGACTGAAGCTTTCTTT. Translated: CASRHRAPRRTEAFF.

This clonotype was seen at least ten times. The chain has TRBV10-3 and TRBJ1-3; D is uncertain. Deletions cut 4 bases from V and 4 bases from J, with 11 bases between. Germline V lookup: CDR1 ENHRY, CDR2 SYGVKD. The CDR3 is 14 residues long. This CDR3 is CAISVKGTGNTIYF. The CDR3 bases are TGTGCCATCAGTGTAAAAGGAACAGGAAACACCATATATTTT.

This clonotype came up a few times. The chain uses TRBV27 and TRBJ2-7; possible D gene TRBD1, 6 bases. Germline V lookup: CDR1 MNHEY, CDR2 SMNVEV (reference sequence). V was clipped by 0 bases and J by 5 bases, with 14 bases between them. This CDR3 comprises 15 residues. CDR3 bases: TGTGCCAGCAGTTTATCTCAGGGCAGGGGCCACGAGCAGTACTTC. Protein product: CASSLSQGRGHEQYF.

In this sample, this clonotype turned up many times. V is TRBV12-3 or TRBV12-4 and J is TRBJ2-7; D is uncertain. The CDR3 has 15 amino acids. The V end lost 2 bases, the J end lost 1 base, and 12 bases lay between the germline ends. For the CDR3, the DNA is TGTGCCAGCAGTTTACTCTCCGGCTTATCCTACGAGCAGTACTTC. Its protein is CASSLLSGLSYEQYF.

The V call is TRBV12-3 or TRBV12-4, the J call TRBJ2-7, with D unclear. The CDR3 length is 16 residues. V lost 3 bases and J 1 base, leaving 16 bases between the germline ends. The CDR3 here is CASSFERPSVSYEQYF. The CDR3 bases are TGTGCCAGCAGTTTCGAGAGGCCGAGCGTTTCCTACGAGCAGTACTTC.

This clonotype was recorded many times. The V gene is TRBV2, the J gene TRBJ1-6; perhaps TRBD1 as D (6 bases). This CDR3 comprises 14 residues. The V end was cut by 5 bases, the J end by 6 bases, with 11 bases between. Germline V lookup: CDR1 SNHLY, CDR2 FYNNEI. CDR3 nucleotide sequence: TGTGCCAGCAGTCAACAGGGTGGTAATTCACCCCTCCACTTT. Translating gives CASSQQGGNSPLHF.

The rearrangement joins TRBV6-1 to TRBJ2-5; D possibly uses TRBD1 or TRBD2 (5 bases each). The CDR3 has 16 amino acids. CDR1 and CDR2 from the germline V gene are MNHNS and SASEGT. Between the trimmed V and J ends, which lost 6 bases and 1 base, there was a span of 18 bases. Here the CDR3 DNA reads TGTGCCAGCAGAGCTATGCCGGGACCGCTCCAAGAGACCCAGTACTTC. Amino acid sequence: CASRAMPGPLQETQYF.

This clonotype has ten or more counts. The CDR3 here is CASSFGGAPMNTEAFF. CDR3 bases: TGTGCCAGCAGTTTCGGGGGGGCACCTATGAACACTGAAGCTTTCTTT. The genes are TRBV12-3 or TRBV12-4 and TRBJ1-1; a weak D match, TRBD1 (6 bases). The CDR3 is 16 amino acids. The V end lost 3 bases, the J end lost 0 bases, and 14 bases lay between the germline ends.

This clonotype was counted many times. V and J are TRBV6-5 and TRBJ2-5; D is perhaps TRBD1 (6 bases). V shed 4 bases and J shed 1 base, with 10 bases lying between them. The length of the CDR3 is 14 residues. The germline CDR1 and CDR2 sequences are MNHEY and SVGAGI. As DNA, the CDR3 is TGTGCCAGCAGTTTCTCAGGGGTCCAAGAGACCCAGTACTTC. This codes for CASSFSGVQETQYF.

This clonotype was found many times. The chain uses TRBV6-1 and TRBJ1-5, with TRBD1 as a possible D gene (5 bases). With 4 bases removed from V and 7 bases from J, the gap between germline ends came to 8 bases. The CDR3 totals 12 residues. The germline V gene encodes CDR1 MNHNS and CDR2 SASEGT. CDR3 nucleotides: TGTGCCAGCAGTGCTGGACAACAGCCCCAGCATTTT. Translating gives CASSAGQQPQHF.

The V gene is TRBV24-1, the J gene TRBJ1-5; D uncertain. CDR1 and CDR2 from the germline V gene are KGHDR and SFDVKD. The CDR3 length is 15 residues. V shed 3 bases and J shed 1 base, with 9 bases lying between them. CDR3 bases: TGTGCCACCAGTGATGGCCAGCACAGCAATCAGCCCCAGCATTTT. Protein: CATSDGQHSNQPQHF.

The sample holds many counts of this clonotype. The CDR3 bases are TGTGCCAGCAGTTTCCAAGGCGGGGGGCGGAGAAACACCATATATTTT. Translated, it gives CASSFQGGGRRNTIYF. The rearrangement uses TRBV28 and TRBJ1-3; a weak D match, TRBD1 (6 bases). Trimming removed 3 bases at V and 5 bases at J, with 17 bases between. Germline V gene sequence: CDR1 MDHEN, CDR2 SYDVKM. This CDR3 is 16 amino acids long.

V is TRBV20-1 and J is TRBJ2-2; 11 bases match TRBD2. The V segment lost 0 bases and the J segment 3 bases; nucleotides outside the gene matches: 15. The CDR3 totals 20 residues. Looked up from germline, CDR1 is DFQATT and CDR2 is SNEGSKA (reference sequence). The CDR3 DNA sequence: TGCAGTGCTAGAGATCTCGTAGCGGGGGGGTCGAAAAAACACACCGGGGAGCTGTTTTTT. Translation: CSARDLVAGGSKKHTGELFF.

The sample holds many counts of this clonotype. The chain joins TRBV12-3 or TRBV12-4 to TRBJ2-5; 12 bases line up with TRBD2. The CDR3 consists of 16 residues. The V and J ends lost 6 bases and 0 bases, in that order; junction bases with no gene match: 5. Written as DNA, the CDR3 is TGTGCCAGCAGGGCTACTAGCGGGGGGTACCAAGAGACCCAGTACTTC. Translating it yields CASRATSGGYQETQYF.

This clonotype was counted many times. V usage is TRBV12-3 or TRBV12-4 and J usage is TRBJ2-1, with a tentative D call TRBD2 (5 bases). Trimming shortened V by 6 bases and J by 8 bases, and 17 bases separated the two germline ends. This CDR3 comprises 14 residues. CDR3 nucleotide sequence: TGTGCCAGCAGCCATCACCGCCTAGCAGATGAGCAGTTCTTC. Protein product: CASSHHRLADEQFF.

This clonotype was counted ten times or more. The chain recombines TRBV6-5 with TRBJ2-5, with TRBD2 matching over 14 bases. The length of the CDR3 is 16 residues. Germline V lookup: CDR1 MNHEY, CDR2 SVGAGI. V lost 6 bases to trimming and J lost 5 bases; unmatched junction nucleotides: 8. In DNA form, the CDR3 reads TGTGCCAGCAGACAGGGACTAGCGGGAGTGTCTGAGACCCAGTACTTC. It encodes CASRQGLAGVSETQYF.

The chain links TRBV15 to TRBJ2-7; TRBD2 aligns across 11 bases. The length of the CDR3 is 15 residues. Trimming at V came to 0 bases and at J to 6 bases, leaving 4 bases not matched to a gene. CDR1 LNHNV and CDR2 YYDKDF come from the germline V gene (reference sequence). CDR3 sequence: CATSRDRLAGGEQYF. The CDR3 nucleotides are TGTGCCACCAGCAGAGATCGGCTAGCGGGAGGCGAGCAGTACTTC.

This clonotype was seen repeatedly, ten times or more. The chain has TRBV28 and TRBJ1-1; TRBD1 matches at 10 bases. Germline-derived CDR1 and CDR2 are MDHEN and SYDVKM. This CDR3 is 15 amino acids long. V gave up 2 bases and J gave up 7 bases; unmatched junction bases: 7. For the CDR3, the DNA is TGTGCCAGCAGTTTAGGCGGGACAGGGGATAATGAAGCTTTCTTT. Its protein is CASSLGGTGDNEAFF.

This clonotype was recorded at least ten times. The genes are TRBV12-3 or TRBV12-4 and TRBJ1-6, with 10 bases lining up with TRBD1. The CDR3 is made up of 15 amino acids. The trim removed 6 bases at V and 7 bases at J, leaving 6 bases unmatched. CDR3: CASSRGQGPNSPLHF. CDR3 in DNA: TGTGCCAGCAGCAGGGGACAGGGGCCCAATTCACCCCTCCACTTT.

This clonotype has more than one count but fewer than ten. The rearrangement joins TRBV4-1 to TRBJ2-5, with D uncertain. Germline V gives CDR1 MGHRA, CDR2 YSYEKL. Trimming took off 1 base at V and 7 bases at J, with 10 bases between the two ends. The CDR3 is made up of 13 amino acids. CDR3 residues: CASSQAHTPTQYF. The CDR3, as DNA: TGCGCCAGCAGCCAAGCCCATACCCCGACCCAGTACTTC.